This T cell receptor (beta chain) was obtained from a study of T-cell reconstitution after alpha-beta-depleted transplantation in children. Unique molecular identifiers were used to barcode this TCRbeta library. TCRdb analysed the PCR reads with MiXCR anew, one entry per CDR3 protein. The table includes 350,000 to 400,000 distinct CDR3 sequences, roughly 15% detected once. Trimming stripped 3 bases from V and 9 bases from J, with 15 bases between. The CDR3 has 14 residues. CDR1 is SGHTA, CDR2 FQGNSA, per germline. The table lists this clonotype with a few counts. The genes are TRBV7-2 and TRBJ2-4; D tentatively fits TRBD1 or TRBD2 (5 bases each). The sequences come from PBMCs, collected from the stem cell graft. The clonotype was recovered from a human donor who donated a stem cell graft to a child with Fanconi anemia. The CDR3 here is CASSFRDLEGIQYF. CDR3 DNA: TGTGCCAGCAGCTTCAGGGACCTAGAGGGCATTCAGTACTTC.